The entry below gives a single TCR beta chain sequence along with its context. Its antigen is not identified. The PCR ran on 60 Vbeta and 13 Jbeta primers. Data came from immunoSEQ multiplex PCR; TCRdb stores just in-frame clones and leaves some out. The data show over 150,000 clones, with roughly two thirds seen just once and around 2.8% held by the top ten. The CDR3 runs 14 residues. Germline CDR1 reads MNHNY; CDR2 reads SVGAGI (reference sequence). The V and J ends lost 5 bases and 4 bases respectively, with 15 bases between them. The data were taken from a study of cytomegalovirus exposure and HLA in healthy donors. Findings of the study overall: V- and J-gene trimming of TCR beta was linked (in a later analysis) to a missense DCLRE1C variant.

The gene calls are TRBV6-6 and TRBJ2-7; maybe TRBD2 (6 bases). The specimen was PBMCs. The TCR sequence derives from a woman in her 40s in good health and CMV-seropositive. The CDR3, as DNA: TGTGCCAGCAGTCTGGGACTGCTCGGGTACGAGCAGTACTTC. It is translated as CASSLGLLGYEQYF.